The rows below give T cell receptor beta chains drawn from one sample of a study of regulatory and conventional T cells in RAG deficiency. Profiled with immunoSEQ multiplex PCR; TCRdb holds only in-frame clones, not every one. Seen here are under 25,000 clones, 95% to 97% observed once, and the top ten hold around 1.4%. These sequences were also reported in another study, on regulatory T cells.

The specimen was CD25- CD4+ T cells sorted from blood. These receptors were collected from a human donor in good health. CDR3s leave out the opening cysteine and the closing phenylalanine or tryptophan. A row's size may be missing; if present it is once, few, many or a size class.

J: TRBJ2-3
size: few
V: TRBV10-3
CDR3: AISPGADTQY

J: TRBJ2-2
size: NA
V: TRBV5-1
CDR3: ASSSSGGPGTGELF

J: TRBJ1-6
size: NA
V: TRBV6-5
CDR3: ASSPPGFNSPLH

J: TRBJ2-1
size: NA
V: TRBV11-3
CDR3: ASSVSGGAYEQF

J: TRBJ2-5
size: NA
V: TRBV28
CDR3: ASSFPVQETQY

J: TRBJ2-1
size: once
V: TRBV29-1
CDR3: SVPLDSSGGPLFGEQF

J: TRBJ2-1
size: NA
V: TRBV4-2
CDR3: ASSQDTGGTYNEQF

J: TRBJ1-3
size: NA
V: TRBV27
CDR3: ASSLGYGEVGNTIY

J: TRBJ1-3
size: NA
V: TRBV5-1
CDR3: ASSSGTAGNTIY

J: TRBJ1-4
size: NA
V: TRBV5-4
CDR3: ASSNNRGLNEKLF

J: TRBJ1-5
size: NA
V: TRBV30
CDR3: AWSNGVVQPQH

J: TRBJ2-5
size: NA
V: TRBV30
CDR3: AWSVGGGGETQY

J: TRBJ2-5
size: NA
V: TRBV30
CDR3: AWSRTNQETQY

J: TRBJ1-1
size: NA
V: TRBV2
CDR3: ASSEAGQRNTEAF

J: TRBJ2-2
size: NA
V: TRBV30
CDR3: AWSGQAANTGELF

J: TRBJ2-7
size: NA
V: TRBV15
CDR3: ATSRDRVNYEQY

J: TRBJ2-2
size: NA
V: TRBV19
CDR3: ASSSQLAESTGELF

J: TRBJ2-5
size: NA
V: TRBV20-1
CDR3: SARQGETQY

J: TRBJ1-1
size: NA
V: TRBV7-3
CDR3: ASSLRRGGVSEAF

J: TRBJ1-6
size: NA
V: TRBV6-5
CDR3: ASSYSQGFNSPLH

J: TRBJ2-5
size: NA
V: TRBV2
CDR3: ASSEDGGAGETQY

J: TRBJ1-4
size: once
V: TRBV4-2
CDR3: ASSQGAGLQSNEKLF

J: TRBJ2-2
size: NA
V: TRBV7-8
CDR3: ASSSPPGGGTGELF

J: TRBJ1-2
size: NA
V: TRBV7-8
CDR3: ASSYQTAGYGYT

J: TRBJ1-2
size: NA
V: TRBV18
CDR3: ASSPQDRSYGYT

J: TRBJ1-1
size: NA
V: TRBV19
CDR3: ASTPGQLNTEAF

J: TRBJ2-6
size: NA
V: TRBV5-1
CDR3: ASSFNRAGANVLT

J: TRBJ1-2
size: NA
V: TRBV7-8
CDR3: ASSRQNNYGYT

J: TRBJ1-2
size: NA
V: TRBV30
CDR3: AWSVGSSYT

J: TRBJ2-2
size: NA
V: TRBV10-1
CDR3: ASSEYEGTGELF

J: TRBJ1-1
size: NA
V: TRBV9
CDR3: ASSKRVNTEAF

J: TRBJ1-2
size: NA
V: TRBV27
CDR3: ASSLLGNYGYT

J: TRBJ1-1
size: NA
V: TRBV13
CDR3: ASSLEGTGIKTEAF

J: TRBJ1-1
size: NA
V: TRBV7-9
CDR3: ASSLSESPAF

J: TRBJ1-1
size: NA
V: TRBV6-1
CDR3: ASLLYAEAF

J: TRBJ1-5
size: NA
V: TRBV30
CDR3: ACSRDSYSNQPQH

J: TRBJ2-3
size: NA
V: TRBV5-1
CDR3: ASSRSGNTDTQY

J: TRBJ1-2
size: NA
V: TRBV5-4
CDR3: ASSSPGTGPSSGGYT

J: TRBJ2-3
size: few
V: TRBV6-1
CDR3: ASSETWGRTVGATQY

J: TRBJ1-6
size: NA
V: TRBV10-3
CDR3: ATGQDNSPLH

J: TRBJ2-7
size: NA
V: TRBV27
CDR3: ASSGTGVEQY

J: TRBJ1-2
size: NA
V: TRBV5-4
CDR3: ASSFMDRDFYGYT

J: TRBJ2-7
size: NA
V: TRBV4-2
CDR3: ASSQALGATSGYEQY

J: TRBJ1-4
size: NA
V: TRBV4-1
CDR3: ASSQEGTGASEKLF

J: TRBJ2-2
size: NA
V: TRBV6-5
CDR3: ASSYAAGASTGELF

J: TRBJ2-5
size: NA
V: TRBV5-6
CDR3: ASSPGQDEQY

J: TRBJ2-7
size: NA
V: TRBV15
CDR3: ATSSRVSYEQY

J: TRBJ1-1
size: NA
V: TRBV2
CDR3: ASTYYRGTEAF

J: TRBJ1-1
size: NA
V: TRBV5-1
CDR3: ASSLSGQVNTEAF

J: TRBJ2-3
size: NA
V: TRBV19
CDR3: ASSNVGRAPTDTQY

J: TRBJ1-5
size: NA
V: TRBV19
CDR3: ASTRTGDNQPQH

J: TRBJ2-1
size: NA
V: TRBV10-3
CDR3: ATHRGVSSYNEQF

J: TRBJ2-3
size: NA
V: TRBV7-3
CDR3: ASSLNQRAGGLTDTQY

J: TRBJ1-1
size: NA
V: TRBV7-3
CDR3: ASSLVGTGVETEAF

J: TRBJ2-5
size: once
V: TRBV29-1
CDR3: SVAPGQGQETQY

J: TRBJ2-4
size: NA
V: TRBV18
CDR3: ASSPPGDAQNIQY

J: TRBJ2-1
size: NA
V: TRBV6-1
CDR3: ASSETFGTRGF

J: TRBJ2-3
size: NA
V: TRBV7-9
CDR3: ASSGRVDTQY

J: TRBJ1-3
size: once
V: TRBV7-2
CDR3: ASSLALGQGAGNTIY

J: TRBJ2-5
size: NA
V: TRBV4-2
CDR3: ASSPGGARETQY